The 24 T cell receptor beta chains in this list originate from one sample, sequenced in a study of blood T cell repertoires in COVID-19. Sequencing used immunoSEQ multiplex PCR; TCRdb keeps in-frame clones, though not all of them. The sample holds about 250,000 clones; about 86% are singletons and the top ten take approximately 4.8%. The sequenced material came from peripheral blood. The receptor source for this set is a man aged 45-65 years with active or convalescent COVID-19.

The chain has TRBV4-2 and TRBJ2-7; maybe TRBD1 (6 bases). Germline V lookup: CDR1 LGHNA, CDR2 YNFKEQ. The CDR3 contains 16 residues. V was shortened by 0 bases and J by 2 bases, with 14 bases between the two germline ends. The CDR3 spells CASSQDLQGPTYEQYF. In DNA form, the CDR3 reads TGTGCCAGCAGCCAAGATCTACAGGGACCCACCTACGAGCAGTACTTC.

This clone was detected once. This sequence joins TRBV24-1 and TRBJ1-2, with TRBD1 identical over 7 bases. The CDR3 runs to 14 residues. Germline-derived CDR1 and CDR2 are KGHDR and SFDVKD. V shed 3 bases and J 5 bases; nucleotides not matched to a gene: 5. The CDR3 DNA reads TGTGCCACCAGTGATCAGACAGGGAAATATGGCTACACCTTC. This translates into CATSDQTGKYGYTF.

V and J are TRBV27 and TRBJ1-6, with 10 positions matching TRBD1. After removal of 1 base from V and 9 bases from J, the junction contained 6 bases not matched to a gene. Germline CDR1 reads MNHEY; CDR2 reads SMNVEV (reference sequence). This CDR3 comprises 16 residues. The CDR3 nucleotides are TGTGCCAGCAGTTTATATGGGACAGGGGAAGGTTCACCCCTCCACTTT. This gives the protein CASSLYGTGEGSPLHF.

This clone was found once. The chain links TRBV20-1 to TRBJ1-2; TRBD1 matches at 9 bases. The CDR3 sequence is 13 residues long. J lost 8 bases, V lost 6 bases, and 10 bases had no gene match. CDR1 DFQATT and CDR2 SNEGSKA come from the germline V gene (reference sequence). The CDR3 here is CSASAGQGHGYTF. The CDR3 DNA reads as TGCAGTGCCAGTGCTGGACAGGGGCACGGCTACACCTTC.

In its sample, this clone was seen many times. The V and J genes are TRBV4-1 and TRBJ1-2, with a tentative D call TRBD1 (5 bases). The germline V and J ends were trimmed by 1 base and 3 bases, with 9 bases remaining between them. The CDR3 contains 14 residues. Germline CDR1 and CDR2: MGHRA and YSYEKL. In nucleotides, the CDR3 is TGCGCCAGCAGCCAAGTTGGGGCGTACTATGGCTACACCTTC. Protein sequence: CASSQVGAYYGYTF.

This chain joins TRBV4-1 and TRBJ1-6, with D hard to call. The CDR3 spans 16 residues. The V gene lost 0 bases and the J gene lost 4 bases, with 10 bases spanning the gap. In germline, CDR1 is MGHRA, CDR2 YSYEKL. The CDR3 reads CASSQDWRLYNSPLHF. As DNA, the CDR3 is TGCGCCAGCAGCCAAGATTGGCGACTTTATAATTCACCCCTCCACTTT.

The rearrangement joins TRBV2 to TRBJ2-5; 7 bases line up with TRBD2. Germline assignment: CDR1 SNHLY and CDR2 FYNNEI. The length of the CDR3 is 15 residues. J gave up 5 bases and V 7 bases, and 13 bases lay outside the gene matches. Here the CDR3 DNA reads TGTGCCAGCACCCGGCGAGCTAGCGGTGGGGAGACCCAGTACTTC. Its protein product is CASTRRASGGETQYF.

V usage is TRBV11-2 and J usage is TRBJ2-3; 11 bases align to TRBD2. CDR1 is SGHAT and CDR2 is FQNNGV in the germline V gene. The CDR3 is 16 residues long. Losses at the gene ends were 2 bases for V and 5 bases for J; bases not matched to a gene: 6. The chain's CDR3 is CASSLLPLAGVDTQYF. The CDR3 region has the DNA TGTGCCAGCAGCTTACTCCCACTAGCGGGGGTAGATACGCAGTATTTT. The complete variable domain, with remaining parts taken from reference TRBV11-2 and TRBJ2-3, reads EAGVAQSPRYKIIEKRQSVAFWCNPISGHATLYWYQQILGQGPKLLIQFQNNGVVDDSQLPKDRFSAERLKGVDSTLKIQPAKLEDSAVYLCASSLLPLAGVDTQYFGPGTRLTVL.

The chain is built from TRBV5-4 and TRBJ2-3, with 9 bases that match TRBD1. V lost 4 bases, J lost 2 bases, and 5 bases stayed unmatched. This CDR3 is 15 amino acids long. Looked up from germline, CDR1 is SGHNT and CDR2 is YYREEE (reference sequence). The CDR3 reads CASSPDRGYTDTQYF. For the CDR3, the DNA is TGTGCCAGCAGCCCGGACAGGGGTTACACAGATACGCAGTATTTT. The full variable domain, its missing parts supplied by reference TRBV5-4 and TRBJ2-3, is ETGVTQSPTHLIKTRGQQVTLRCSSQSGHNTVSWYQQALGQGPQFIFQYYREEENGRGNFPPRFSGLQFPNYSSELNVNALELDDSALYLCASSPDRGYTDTQYFGPGTRLTVL.

This clone is a singleton in its sample. V usage is TRBV18 and J usage is TRBJ2-5, with 7 bases aligning to TRBD2. V lost 0 bases, J lost 5 bases, and 6 bases stayed unmatched. The CDR3 spans 15 residues. Germline values: CDR1 KGHSH, CDR2 LQKENI. The CDR3 is CASSPPGGPRETQYF. The CDR3 region has the DNA TGTGCCAGCTCACCACCGGGAGGGCCGCGGGAGACCCAGTACTTC. Filled out from reference TRBV18 and TRBJ2-5, the complete variable domain reads NAGVMQNPRHLVRRRGQEARLRCSPMKGHSHVYWYRQLPEEGLKFMVYLQKENIIDESGMPKERFSAEFPKEGPSILRIQQVVRGDSAAYFCASSPPGGPRETQYFGPGTRLLVL.

V is TRBV4-2 and J is TRBJ2-5, with 7 bases fitting TRBD1. The germline gives CDR1 LGHNA, CDR2 YNFKEQ. The CDR3 spans 17 residues. V lost 0 bases to trimming and J lost 0 bases; unmatched junction nucleotides: 7. In DNA form, the CDR3 reads TGTGCCAGCAGCCAAGAAAGGGGACAGTTCCACCAAGAGACCCAGTACTTC. Its protein is CASSQERGQFHQETQYF.

In this sample, this clone turned up a few times. The chain is built from TRBV5-4 and TRBJ2-2; 12 bases map to TRBD2. The CDR3 sequence is 16 residues long. Germline V CDR1 and CDR2: SGHNT, YYREEE (reference sequence). J was trimmed by 4 bases and V by 5 bases; bases with no gene match: 6. Written as DNA, the CDR3 is TGTGCCAGCAGGGGAGGACTAGCGGGGAGCACCGGGGAGCTGTTTTTT. As protein: CASRGGLAGSTGELFF. The full variable domain, its missing parts supplied by reference TRBV5-4 and TRBJ2-2, is ETGVTQSPTHLIKTRGQQVTLRCSSQSGHNTVSWYQQALGQGPQFIFQYYREEENGRGNFPPRFSGLQFPNYSSELNVNALELDDSALYLCASRGGLAGSTGELFFGEGSRLTVL.

The chain combines TRBV28 with TRBJ1-3; D not resolved. The germline V and J ends were trimmed by 9 bases and 0 bases, with 12 bases remaining between them. The CDR3 is 14 amino acids. Germline lookup yields CDR1 MDHEN and CDR2 SYDVKM. The CDR3 reads CASDGRGSGNTIYF. The CDR3, as DNA: TGTGCCAGTGACGGACGGGGCTCTGGAAACACCATATATTTT.

The chain recombines TRBV15 with TRBJ2-3, with 13 positions matching TRBD2. CDR3 size: 16 residues. V lost 4 bases and J lost 4; bases outside the gene matches: 5. Germline-derived CDR1 and CDR2 are LNHNV and YYDKDF (reference sequence). CDR3 region: CATSTRTSGGSDTQYF. The CDR3 DNA reads TGTGCCACCAGCACCCGGACTAGCGGGGGTTCAGATACGCAGTATTTT. Drawing the rest from reference TRBV15 and TRBJ2-3, the complete variable domain is DAMVIQNPRYQVTQFGKPVTLSCSQTLNHNVMYWYQQKSSQAPKLLFHYYDKDFNNEADTPDNFQSRRPNTSFCFLDIRSPGLGDTAMYLCATSTRTSGGSDTQYFGPGTRLTVL.

The chain employs TRBV28 and TRBJ1-2, with D hard to call. Germline lookup yields CDR1 MDHEN and CDR2 SYDVKM. The V end was cut by 3 bases, the J end by 5 bases, with 10 bases between. The CDR3 runs 13 residues. CDR3 sequence (DNA): TGTGCCAGCAGTTTCGGGGATAGTTATGGCTACACCTTC. Translating it yields CASSFGDSYGYTF.

The chain joins TRBV4-1 to TRBJ2-1, with 7 bases lining up with TRBD2. In germline, CDR1 is MGHRA, CDR2 YSYEKL. J gave up 8 bases and V 1 base, and 5 bases lay outside the gene matches. The CDR3 is made up of 14 amino acids. CDR3 residues: CASSQGVGRDEQFF. CDR3 coding DNA: TGCGCCAGCAGCCAAGGCGTAGGGAGGGATGAGCAGTTCTTC.

This chain joins TRBV30 and TRBJ2-3; maybe TRBD1 (8 bases). Trimming removed 3 bases at V and 3 bases at J, with 19 bases between. The CDR3 totals 16 residues. Germline V gene lookup returns CDR1 GTSNPN and CDR2 SVGIG (reference sequence). CDR3 region: CAWRAPQQGGTDTQYF. Written as DNA, the CDR3 is TGTGCCTGGAGGGCCCCTCAACAGGGGGGGACAGATACGCAGTATTTT.

This chain connects TRBV30 to TRBJ1-5; D not resolved. Trimming took off 3 bases at V and 9 bases at J, with 12 bases between the two ends. Germline values: CDR1 GTSNPN, CDR2 SVGIG (reference sequence). The CDR3 has 12 amino acids. The CDR3 coding sequence is TGTGCCTGGAGCCAGGACTATGGGCCCCAGCATTTT. Its protein is CAWSQDYGPQHF.

The genes are TRBV30 and TRBJ1-6, with D tentatively TRBD1 (6 bases). V was pared by 8 bases and J by 4 bases, with 18 bases between. Germline V gene sequence: CDR1 GTSNPN, CDR2 SVGIG (reference sequence). The CDR3 covers 15 residues. CDR3 protein: CAGGRNREYNSPLHF. The DNA of the CDR3 is TGTGCCGGAGGCCGGAACAGGGAGTATAATTCACCCCTCCACTTT.

The genes are TRBV4-2 and TRBJ2-2; D perhaps matches TRBD1 (6 bases). CDR3 length: 16 amino acids. Per germline, CDR1 LGHNA and CDR2 YNFKEQ. V was trimmed by 0 bases and J by 4 bases, leaving 12 bases between them. The CDR3 reads CASSQENRVGTGELFF. The DNA of the CDR3 is TGTGCCAGCAGCCAAGAGAACAGGGTAGGCACCGGGGAGCTGTTTTTT.

This chain uses TRBV30 with TRBJ2-2, with D possibly matching TRBD2 (5 bases). Per the germline V gene, CDR1 is GTSNPN and CDR2 is SVGIG (reference sequence). V was trimmed by 3 bases and J by 6 bases, leaving 11 bases between them. There are 13 residues in the CDR3. CDR3 nucleotide sequence: TGTGCCTGGAGGATACTAGTGGCCGGGGAGCTGTTTTTT. It yields the protein CAWRILVAGELFF.

The chain carries TRBV10-3 and TRBJ1-1; 10 positions agree with TRBD1. The germline CDR1 and CDR2 sequences are ENHRY and SYGVKD. The CDR3 runs to 12 residues. Losses at the gene ends were 9 bases for V and 6 bases for J; bases not matched to a gene: 4. This chain's CDR3 is CAIGQGGPEAFF. CDR3 sequence (DNA): TGTGCCATAGGACAGGGGGGACCTGAAGCTTTCTTT.

The chain couples TRBV5-5 to TRBJ2-1; the match to TRBD1 covers 10 bases. This CDR3 spans 15 amino acids. Trimming cost V 4 bases and J 2 bases; bases outside gene matches: 3. Per germline, CDR1 SGHKS and CDR2 YYEKEE (reference sequence). CDR3 DNA: TGTGCCAGCAGCCCGGGACAGGGGACCTACAATGAGCAGTTCTTC. As protein: CASSPGQGTYNEQFF.

This clone was seen a single time. This chain connects TRBV7-2 to TRBJ2-5; 8 bases agree with TRBD2. This CDR3 region has 15 residues. Germline CDR1 is SGHTA and CDR2 is FQGNSA. Trimming took 5 bases from V and 4 from J; bases not matched to a gene: 9. The CDR3 DNA reads as TGTGCCAGCAGCGTCTGGACTAGCCGTGGAGAGACCCAGTACTTC. Amino acid sequence: CASSVWTSRGETQYF.